Below are 20 T cell receptor beta chains sequenced from a single sample in a study of T cells in Graves' hyperthyroidism and ophthalmopathy. From RNA transcripts, TCR beta CDR3 regions were amplified. The study used the HTBI primer set for a first-round RT-PCR of the TCR CDR3. TCRdb redid the calling of the multiplex PCR reads with MiXCR, one entry per CDR3 protein. The profile covers hundreds of thousands of distinct CDR3 sequences, with approximately 15% appearing a single time and about 20% taken by the ten largest. Sequencing input: blood. These TCRs come from a woman between 18 and 29 years old with Graves' hyperthyroidism.

This clonotype has a count of ten or more. The genes are TRBV20-1 and TRBJ2-1; D unclear. The CDR3 spans 11 residues. With 6 bases removed from V and 4 bases from J, the gap between germline ends came to 7 bases. CDR1 and CDR2 from the germline V gene are DFQATT and SNEGSKA (reference sequence). CDR3 sequence: CSADLYNEQFF. In nucleotides, the CDR3 is TGCAGTGCAGACTTGTACAATGAGCAGTTCTTC.

With regard to this clonotype: A much larger clone sits a single nucleotide away, making a read error possible. V usage is TRBV7-9 and J usage is TRBJ2-7; TRBD2 might be the D (7 bases). This CDR3 has 14 residues. CDR1 and CDR2 from the germline V gene are SEHNR and FQNEAQ (reference sequence). The germline V and J ends were trimmed by 7 bases and 6 bases, with 19 bases remaining between them. CDR3 nucleotides: TGTGCCAGCACCACCCCCCCTAGGGGGGGCGAGCAGTACTTC. Protein: CASTTPPRGGEQYF.

J is TRBJ1-1 and V is TRBV4-1; D is unclear. Per germline, CDR1 MGHRA and CDR2 YSYEKL. V was cut by 10 bases and J by 11 bases, with 32 bases left in between. The CDR3 has 16 amino acids. The DNA for the CDR3 is TGCGCCACCCGAAATAACCACCAAACGGGTCCTCGGCGGGCTTTCTTT. Its translation is CATRNNHQTGPRRAFF.

This clonotype occurred many times. The J gene is TRBJ2-1, the V gene TRBV11-2, with 10 bases aligning to TRBD2. The CDR3 extends over 16 amino acids. Germline CDR1 and CDR2: SGHAT and FQNNGV. Germline trimming cut 6 bases from V and 0 bases from J; bases unmatched to any gene: 5. CDR3 loop: CASRDSGGSSYNEQFF. The CDR3 coding sequence is TGTGCCAGCAGGGATAGCGGGGGGAGCTCCTACAATGAGCAGTTCTTC.

A remark on this clonotype: A read error is possible here, since a much larger clone lies one base away. The chain employs TRBV10-3 and TRBJ2-7; D is perhaps TRBD2 (6 bases). Germline values: CDR1 ENHRY, CDR2 SYGVKD. The CDR3 length is 14 residues. Trimming removed 2 bases at V and 7 bases at J, with 15 bases between. This CDR3 is CAISEGGLHNEQYF. The CDR3 nucleotides are TGTGCCATCAGTGAGGGAGGACTACACAATGAGCAGTACTTC.

Of note for this clonotype: This may stem from a read error, because a much larger clone lies one nucleotide away. The chain is built from TRBV3-1 and TRBJ2-7, with D perhaps matching TRBD2 (6 bases). This CDR3 region has 12 residues. Trimming took 8 bases from V and 2 from J, leaving 10 bases between them. The germline gives CDR1 LGHDT, CDR2 YNNKEL (reference sequence). The CDR3 spells CASGDWAYEQYF. The CDR3, as DNA: TGTGCCAGCGGGGACTGGGCCTACGAGCAGTACTTC.

In this sample, this clonotype turned up a few times. The chain couples TRBV19 to TRBJ1-6; 7 positions match TRBD1. CDR1 is LNHDA and CDR2 is SQIVND in the germline V gene (reference sequence). The CDR3 contains 14 residues. The V and J ends lost 7 bases and 11 bases, in that order; junction bases with no gene match: 11. The CDR3 loop is CASNRGTANTPLHF. The CDR3 region has the DNA TGTGCCAGTAATAGGGGGACAGCGAATACACCCCTCCACTTT.

This clonotype was seen repeatedly, ten times or more. The chain employs TRBV7-4 and TRBJ2-3; 8 bases map to TRBD1. The CDR3 is made up of 14 amino acids. V lost 5 bases, J lost 2 bases, and 3 bases stayed unmatched. Germline V CDR1 and CDR2: SGHVT, SQSDAQ. The CDR3 spells CASSPDRDTDTQYF. In DNA, the CDR3 is TGTGCCAGCAGCCCGGACAGGGACACAGATACGCAGTATTTT.

There are many counts of this clonotype. V is TRBV29-1 and J is TRBJ1-2; the D is unclear. There are 13 residues in the CDR3. Trimming cost V 6 bases and J 8 bases, with 19 bases left between them. Germline assignment: CDR1 SQVTM and CDR2 ANQGSEA. CDR3 sequence (DNA): TGCAGCGTCACCCCACTGGGTACCAGGGGCTACACCTTC. It yields the protein CSVTPLGTRGYTF.

The V call is TRBV7-3, the J call TRBJ2-2, with 8 positions matching TRBD2. The germline CDR1 and CDR2 sequences are SGHTA and FQGTGA. V trimming: 5 bases; J trimming: 4 bases; junction bases outside the gene matches: 9. CDR3 length: 16 amino acids. The CDR3 loop is CASSTVTSAGTGELFF. The DNA for the CDR3 is TGTGCCAGCAGCACGGTGACTAGCGCAGGCACCGGGGAGCTGTTTTTT.

The table lists this clonotype with many counts. The CDR3 is CASSLTRQSSYEQYF. Written as DNA, the CDR3 is TGTGCCAGCAGCTTAACGAGACAGAGCTCCTACGAGCAGTACTTC. V is TRBV7-2 and J is TRBJ2-7, with a weak D call TRBD1 (5 bases). Trimming took off 2 bases at V and 0 bases at J, with 11 bases between the two ends. Per germline, CDR1 SGHTA and CDR2 FQGNSA. This CDR3 comprises 15 residues.

The rearrangement joins TRBV5-5 to TRBJ2-7; 12 bases fit TRBD2. V dropped 1 base and J dropped 7; count of bases not matched to a gene: 9. Looked up from germline, CDR1 is SGHKS and CDR2 is YYEKEE (reference sequence). The CDR3 has 16 residues. CDR3 sequence: CASSLILAGGRGEQYF. Written as DNA, the CDR3 is TGTGCCAGCAGCTTGATACTAGCGGGAGGACGGGGGGAGCAGTACTTC.

The gene calls are TRBV6-2 or TRBV6-3 and TRBJ2-1; D not certain. The V end was cut by 4 bases, the J end by 7 bases, with 17 bases between. The CDR3 loop spans 15 amino acids. CDR1 and CDR2 from the germline V gene are MNHEY and SVGEGT. The CDR3, as DNA: TGTGCCAGCAGTTTGGTACGAGACGGCCCGAATGAGCAGTTCTTC. Translated, it gives CASSLVRDGPNEQFF.

This clonotype was seen at least ten times. The chain couples TRBV28 to TRBJ1-6; tentative D call: TRBD1 (6 bases). The length of the CDR3 is 19 residues. From germline, CDR1 is MDHEN and CDR2 SYDVKM. V gave up 4 bases and J gave up 1 base, with 20 bases separating them. Here the CDR3 reads CASSSKTLGGASYNSPLHF. In nucleotides, the CDR3 is TGTGCCAGCAGTTCCAAAACGTTGGGGGGCGCATCCTATAATTCACCCCTCCACTTT.

The rearrangement uses TRBV7-9 and TRBJ2-5; tentatively, D is TRBD2 (6 bases). Trimming cost V 1 base and J 7 bases, with 13 bases left between them. Germline V CDR1 and CDR2: SEHNR, FQNEAQ (reference sequence). The CDR3 sequence is 14 residues long. DNA for the CDR3: TGTGCCAGCAGCTTAGATTCGGTCGGGAGGACCCAGTACTTC. Its protein product is CASSLDSVGRTQYF.

This clonotype has at least ten counts. This rearrangement joins TRBV20-1 to TRBJ1-1; TRBD1 matches 8 bases. The CDR3 runs 15 residues. V gave up 3 bases and J gave up 2 bases; unmatched junction bases: 8. Germline CDR1 reads DFQATT; CDR2 reads SNEGSKA (reference sequence). CDR3 region: CSARISGQENTEAFF. CDR3 sequence (DNA): TGCAGTGCTAGGATTTCGGGACAGGAAAACACTGAAGCTTTCTTT.

The V call is TRBV10-3, the J call TRBJ1-2; 7 nucleotides align to TRBD1. The V segment lost 3 bases and the J segment 6 bases; nucleotides outside the gene matches: 7. Germline loops: CDR1 ENHRY, CDR2 SYGVKD. The CDR3 has 14 residues. CDR3 protein: CAISDPGTDDGYTF. CDR3 DNA: TGTGCCATCAGTGACCCTGGGACAGATGATGGCTACACCTTC.

The chain combines TRBV20-1 with TRBJ2-7; 13 bases align to TRBD2. CDR1 and CDR2 (germline): DFQATT, SNEGSKA (reference sequence). The CDR3 loop spans 17 amino acids. The ends lost 4 bases at V and 3 bases at J; junction bases unmatched: 12. The CDR3 sequence is CSATPLLLAGGLYEQYF. CDR3 DNA sequence: TGCAGTGCTACCCCCTTGCTACTAGCGGGAGGGCTCTACGAGCAGTACTTC.

This clonotype was detected only a few times. The chain combines TRBV20-1 with TRBJ1-2; 9 bases fit TRBD1. This CDR3 has 14 amino acids. The V and J ends lost 0 bases and 4 bases, in that order; junction bases with no gene match: 3. Germline V gene data show CDR1 as DFQATT and CDR2 as SNEGSKA (reference sequence). Here the CDR3 reads CSARDTGGGYGYTF. The CDR3, as DNA: TGCAGTGCTAGAGATACAGGGGGCGGCTATGGCTACACCTTC.

This clonotype was seen a handful of times. CDR3: CASRGTSGRDNEQFF. The CDR3 nucleotides are TGCGCCAGCAGGGGGACTAGCGGGAGGGACAATGAGCAGTTCTTC. The chain uses TRBV10-2 and TRBJ2-1; TRBD2 aligns across 16 bases. Looked up from germline, CDR1 is WSHSY and CDR2 is SAAADI. After removal of 6 bases from V and 5 bases from J, the junction contained 1 base not matched to a gene. CDR3 length: 15 residues.